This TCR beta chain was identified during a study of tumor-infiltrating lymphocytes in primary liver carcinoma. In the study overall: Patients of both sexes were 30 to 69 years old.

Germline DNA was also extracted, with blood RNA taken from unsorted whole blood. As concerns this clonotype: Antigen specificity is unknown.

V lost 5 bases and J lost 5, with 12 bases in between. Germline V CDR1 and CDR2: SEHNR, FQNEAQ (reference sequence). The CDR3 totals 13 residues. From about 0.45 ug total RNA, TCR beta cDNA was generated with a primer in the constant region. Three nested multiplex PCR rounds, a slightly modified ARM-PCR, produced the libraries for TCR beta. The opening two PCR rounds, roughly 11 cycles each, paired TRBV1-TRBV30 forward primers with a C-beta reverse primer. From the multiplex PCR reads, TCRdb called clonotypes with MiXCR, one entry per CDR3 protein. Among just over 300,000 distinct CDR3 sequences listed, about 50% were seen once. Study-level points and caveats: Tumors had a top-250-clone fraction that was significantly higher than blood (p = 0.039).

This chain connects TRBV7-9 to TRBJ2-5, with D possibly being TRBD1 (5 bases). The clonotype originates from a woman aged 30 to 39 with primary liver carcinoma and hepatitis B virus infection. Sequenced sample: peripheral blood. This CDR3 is CASSARWGETQYF. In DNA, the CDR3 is TGTGCCAGCAGCGCCAGGTGGGGCGAGACCCAGTACTTC. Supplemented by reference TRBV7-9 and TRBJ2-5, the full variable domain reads DTGVSQNPRHKITKRGQNVTFRCDPISEHNRLYWYRQTLGQGPEFLTYFQNEAQLEKSRLLSDRFSAERPKGSFSTLEIQRTEQGDSAMYLCASSARWGETQYFGPGTRLLVL.